What follows are 20 T cell receptor beta chains derived from one specimen sequenced in a study of shared T cell receptors in the human thymus listed by TCRdb under 2021. The method was the immunoSEQ multiplex PCR assay. The immuneACCESS repertoire file appears here via TCRdb, limited to in-frame rearrangements. These files lack a portion of the clones; in checked studies, under half of the deficit traces to unresolved V genes, and the cause of the others is not known. Counted in this sample were about 610,000 clones; roughly 90% of them appeared once. The biggest ten clones account for approximately 0.01% of the sample. These data also formed part of another study, on human thymus T cells.

Material for sequencing was thymocytes. These receptors all stem from a boy less than two years old with a congenital heart defect. Donor details come from another sample of the same person, matched by shared clones.

The rearrangement joins TRBV6-5 to TRBJ2-7, with a weak D call TRBD1 (6 bases). This CDR3 region has 14 residues. Trimming left V 8 bases short and J 5 bases short, with 19 bases between. CDR1 is MNHEY, CDR2 SVGAGI, per germline. The CDR3 DNA reads TGTGCCAGCTCACTTCAGGGGACCCCCCACGAGCAGTACTTC. This sequence encodes CASSLQGTPHEQYF.

CDR3 amino acids: CASRGQFSTEAFF. CDR3 sequence (DNA): TGTGCCAGCAGAGGACAGTTTAGCACTGAAGCTTTCTTT. The V gene is TRBV6-1, the J gene TRBJ1-1, with D maybe TRBD1 (6 bases). V shed 6 bases and J shed 4 bases, with 12 bases lying between them. Germline values: CDR1 MNHNS, CDR2 SASEGT. CDR3 size: 13 residues.

The chain joins TRBV7-9 to TRBJ1-4; 7 nucleotides line up with TRBD1. The CDR3 loop spans 16 amino acids. Germline V gives CDR1 SEHNR, CDR2 FQNEAQ (reference sequence). V was clipped by 4 bases and J by 2 bases; unmatched bases: 7. This CDR3 is CASSSNRGGTNEKLFF. CDR3 nucleotides: TGTGCCAGCAGCTCGAACAGGGGAGGCACTAATGAAAAACTGTTTTTT.

The gene calls are TRBV12-5 and TRBJ2-3; TRBD2 matches at 11 bases. V lost 5 bases, J lost 8 bases, and 9 bases stayed unmatched. The CDR3 extends over 15 amino acids. Germline lookup yields CDR1 LGHNT and CDR2 FRNRAP. This CDR3 reads CASGLVAGGQGTQYF. In nucleotides, the CDR3 is TGTGCTAGTGGTCTCGTAGCGGGAGGGCAGGGTACGCAGTATTTT.

In this sample, this clone turned up a few times. The chain combines TRBV29-1 with TRBJ2-7; 14 nucleotides line up with TRBD2. The CDR3 loop spans 14 amino acids. The germline CDR1 and CDR2 sequences are SQVTM and ANQGSEA. With V trimmed by 5 bases and J by 5 bases, 5 bases remained unmatched. The CDR3 reads CSVTVGLAGDEQYF. The CDR3 DNA follows: TGCAGCGTTACCGTGGGACTAGCGGGGGACGAGCAGTACTTC.

V is TRBV28 and J is TRBJ1-6; the D is unclear. Germline values: CDR1 MDHEN, CDR2 SYDVKM. The CDR3 length is 17 residues. Trimming took 3 bases from V and 5 from J, leaving 17 bases between them. CDR3 amino acids: CASSFHGSRGNNSPLHF. The CDR3 DNA follows: TGTGCCAGCAGTTTTCATGGCTCAAGAGGCAATAATTCACCCCTCCACTTT.

The chain employs TRBV4-1 and TRBJ2-3; 11 nucleotides match TRBD2. J lost 4 bases, V lost 3 bases, and 6 bases had no gene match. The V gene's germline CDR1 is MGHRA and CDR2 YSYEKL. The CDR3 is 16 amino acids. CDR3 nucleotide sequence: TGCGCCAGCAGCCAGCACACTAGCGGGAGACCAGATACGCAGTATTTT. Its protein is CASSQHTSGRPDTQYF.

The chain combines TRBV4-3 with TRBJ1-2; D remains ambiguous. Germline CDR1 reads LGHNA; CDR2 reads YSLEER. The CDR3 consists of 16 residues. Deletions cut 0 bases from V and 4 bases from J, with 15 bases between. The CDR3 DNA reads as TGCGCCAGCAGCCAAGATGGGCAAGCTTCAGTCTATGGCTACACCTTC. Translated: CASSQDGQASVYGYTF.

The rearrangement uses TRBV29-1 and TRBJ2-3; perhaps TRBD1 as D (5 bases). This CDR3 is 14 amino acids long. Germline V CDR1 and CDR2: SQVTM, ANQGSEA. Trimming left V 7 bases short and J 9 bases short, with 23 bases between. This chain's CDR3 is CSGQGAPTSQTQYF. The CDR3 coding sequence is TGCAGCGGTCAAGGGGCCCCAACTTCACAGACGCAGTATTTT.

The V and J genes are TRBV5-4 and TRBJ2-1; 8 bases are a match to TRBD2. The V gene's germline CDR1 is SGHNT and CDR2 YYREEE (reference sequence). The V segment lost 0 bases and the J segment 4 bases; nucleotides outside the gene matches: 6. The CDR3 runs to 16 residues. DNA for the CDR3: TGTGCCAGCAGCTTGGTGGTAGCGGGATTATACAATGAGCAGTTCTTC. It codes for CASSLVVAGLYNEQFF.

The sample holds a few counts of this clone. The rearrangement links TRBV19 to TRBJ2-1; D call uncertain. CDR3 length equals 15 residues. Trimming took 5 bases from V and 2 from J, leaving 13 bases between them. CDR1 LNHDA and CDR2 SQIVND come from the germline V gene (reference sequence). The CDR3 nucleotides read TGTGCCAGTAGTCCCCCCCGTCCTACCTACAATGAGCAGTTCTTC. It specifies CASSPPRPTYNEQFF.

The V gene is TRBV6-6, the J gene TRBJ2-7; 7 nucleotides match TRBD1. Trimming cost V 5 bases and J 2 bases; bases outside gene matches: 3. The CDR3 sequence is 13 residues long. Germline CDR1 and CDR2: MNHNY and SVGAGI (reference sequence). CDR3 sequence (DNA): TGTGCCAGCAGTGAGGGGGCCCCCTACGAGCAGTACTTC. Translating gives CASSEGAPYEQYF.

The chain recombines TRBV7-8 with TRBJ2-7; 9 bases align to TRBD2. V lost 1 base, J lost 3 bases, and 7 bases stayed unmatched. The germline V gene has CDR1 SGHVS and CDR2 FQNEAQ. The CDR3 spans 16 residues. This chain's CDR3 is CASSLGCGREGYEQYF. The CDR3 region has the DNA TGTGCCAGCAGCTTAGGGTGCGGGAGGGAGGGCTACGAGCAGTACTTC.

The rearrangement links TRBV5-4 to TRBJ2-7; TRBD1 matches at 11 bases. V trimming: 3 bases; J trimming: 5 bases; junction bases outside the gene matches: 7. The CDR3 covers 15 residues. CDR1 is SGHNT and CDR2 is YYREEE in the germline V gene (reference sequence). The CDR3 region has the DNA TGTGCCAGCAGCTCCCAGGGACAGGGGGAACACGAGCAGTACTTC. Protein product: CASSSQGQGEHEQYF.

The chain couples TRBV5-1 to TRBJ2-4, with D perhaps matching TRBD2 (7 bases). CDR1 is SGHRS and CDR2 is YFSETQ in the germline V gene. The CDR3 consists of 17 residues. Trimming pared 1 base from V and 0 bases from J, leaving 14 bases between. In nucleotides, the CDR3 is TGCGCCAGCAGCTTGTGGGGGGGGCCCTTAGCCAAAAACATTCAGTACTTC. As protein: CASSLWGGPLAKNIQYF.

The chain employs TRBV27 and TRBJ1-1; D unclear. This CDR3 is built from 15 residues. The V gene lost 5 bases and the J gene lost 7 bases, with 20 bases spanning the gap. CDR1 and CDR2 from the germline V gene are MNHEY and SMNVEV (reference sequence). The CDR3 loop is CASSQAGGPGVEAFF. CDR3 nucleotide sequence: TGTGCCAGCAGTCAGGCTGGAGGCCCTGGGGTTGAAGCTTTCTTT.

The rearrangement links TRBV4-1 to TRBJ2-1, with 12 bases fitting TRBD2. The CDR3 has 20 amino acids. The trim removed 4 bases at V and 0 bases at J, leaving 13 bases unmatched. Germline CDR1 and CDR2: MGHRA and YSYEKL. The CDR3 here is CASSLAVTSGSPSSYNEQFF. In DNA, the CDR3 is TGCGCCAGCAGCCTAGCCGTGACTAGCGGGAGCCCCAGCTCCTACAATGAGCAGTTCTTC.

This clone has only a few counts. This chain joins TRBV4-3 and TRBJ2-7; a weak D match, TRBD2 (6 bases). V gave up 2 bases and J gave up 6 bases, with 17 bases separating them. This CDR3 region has 15 residues. Germline CDR1 and CDR2: LGHNA and YSLEER. In DNA form, the CDR3 reads TGCGCCAGCAGCCAATATACGGGAGTGGAGGTCGAGCAGTACTTC. Encoded protein: CASSQYTGVEVEQYF.

This clone is a singleton in its sample. The chain links TRBV10-3 to TRBJ1-3; the D is unclear. CDR3 length equals 13 residues. The germline V and J ends were trimmed by 7 bases and 3 bases, with 10 bases remaining between them. Germline CDR1 is ENHRY and CDR2 is SYGVKD. Here the CDR3 DNA reads TGTGCCATCATTCGGGAAGGTGGAAACACCATATATTTT. Translating gives CAIIREGGNTIYF.

The chain is built from TRBV7-2 and TRBJ2-7, with 8 nucleotides matching TRBD2. The V and J ends lost 3 bases and 3 bases, in that order; junction bases with no gene match: 4. Looked up from germline, CDR1 is SGHTA and CDR2 is FQGNSA. This CDR3 region has 14 residues. The DNA for the CDR3 is TGTGCCAGCAGCTTTGGAGCGGGAGTCTACGAGCAGTACTTC. It codes for CASSFGAGVYEQYF.